The 23 T cell receptor beta chains in this list originate from one sample, sequenced in a study of blood T cell repertoires in COVID-19. The protocol was immunoSEQ multiplex PCR, while the TCRdb copy is restricted to in-frame clones and leaves out a portion. The sample shows 99,000 or so clones, just over 85% of them seen only once. The material sequenced was peripheral blood. All receptors come from a woman aged 55-70 years in a cohort sampled during active or convalescent COVID-19.

The CDR3 reads CASKVHPSGAANSPLHF. CDR3 sequence (DNA): TGTGCCAGCAAGGTCCATCCTTCTGGGGCCGCCAATTCACCCCTCCACTTT. V gene TRBV2 combines with J gene TRBJ1-6; tentatively, D is TRBD1 (5 bases). Germline V lookup: CDR1 SNHLY, CDR2 FYNNEI. Trimming removed 7 bases from V and 7 bases from J, with 23 bases in between. CDR3 length equals 17 residues.

This clone was seen a few times. The V call is TRBV9, the J call TRBJ2-1, with D possibly TRBD2 on 6 matching bases. CDR3 length: 14 amino acids. In germline, CDR1 is SGDLS, CDR2 YYNGEE. With 0 bases removed from V and 16 bases from J, the gap between germline ends came to 20 bases. CDR3 sequence reads: CASSVALGGSLTFF. The CDR3 nucleotides are TGTGCCAGCAGCGTAGCACTTGGGGGGTCCCTTACTTTCTTC.

The chain employs TRBV15 and TRBJ1-1; D is uncertain. With 5 bases removed from V and 3 bases from J, the gap between germline ends came to 19 bases. CDR1 is LNHNV, CDR2 YYDKDF, per germline (reference sequence). The CDR3 runs to 16 residues. CDR3 region: CATSGNKIPGDTEAFF. Written as DNA, the CDR3 is TGTGCCACCAGCGGAAACAAGATACCGGGAGACACTGAAGCTTTCTTT.

The chain links TRBV12-3 or TRBV12-4 to TRBJ2-5; D call uncertain. The germline V and J ends were trimmed by 3 bases and 5 bases, with 10 bases remaining between them. The CDR3 is made up of 13 amino acids. The DNA for the CDR3 is TGTGCCAGCAGTTTGGGCTACCCGGAGACCCAGTACTTC. It is translated as CASSLGYPETQYF.

The chain combines TRBV7-9 with TRBJ2-1, with D possibly being TRBD1 (6 bases). There are 15 residues in the CDR3. CDR1 is SEHNR, CDR2 FQNEAQ, per germline (reference sequence). V shed 7 bases and J shed 0 bases, with 13 bases lying between them. In DNA, the CDR3 is TGTGCCAGCACCCCCGGGACATACTCCTACAATGAGCAGTTCTTC. This translates into CASTPGTYSYNEQFF.

Turning to this clone: Other DNA sequences in this specimen translate into the identical CDR3. The chain is built from TRBV5-1 and TRBJ1-1; TRBD1 matches at 7 bases. The CDR3 covers 14 residues. Germline assignment: CDR1 SGHRS and CDR2 YFSETQ. Trimming at V came to 0 bases and at J to 5 bases, leaving 4 bases not matched to a gene. This CDR3 reads CASSLAAGGTEAFF. In DNA, the CDR3 is TGCGCCAGCAGCTTGGCGGCAGGGGGAACTGAAGCTTTCTTT.

This clone has a single count. The chain uses TRBV2 and TRBJ1-1, with D unclear. V was trimmed by 3 bases and J by 9 bases, leaving 8 bases between them. The length of the CDR3 is 11 residues. Germline V gene data show CDR1 as SNHLY and CDR2 as FYNNEI. The CDR3 reads CASSDYSKAFF. The CDR3, as DNA: TGTGCCAGCAGTGACTATTCGAAAGCTTTCTTT.

V is TRBV10-3 and J is TRBJ1-2; 8 bases fit TRBD1. Germline V gene data show CDR1 as ENHRY and CDR2 as SYGVKD. The CDR3 length is 18 residues. V lost 0 bases and J lost 0; bases outside the gene matches: 9. In DNA, the CDR3 is TGTGCCATCAGTGAGTCCAGGACAGGGAGTCACGCTAACTATGGCTACACCTTC. The encoded protein is CAISESRTGSHANYGYTF.

The genes are TRBV5-1 and TRBJ2-3; TRBD2 matches at 8 bases. J lost 5 bases, V lost 4 bases, and 12 bases had no gene match. CDR1 is SGHRS and CDR2 is YFSETQ in the germline V gene. The CDR3 is made up of 16 amino acids. CDR3 amino acids: CASSQKGAGVGDTQYF. In DNA, the CDR3 is TGCGCCAGCAGCCAGAAGGGAGCGGGGGTTGGAGATACGCAGTATTTT. Full variable domain (outside the CDR3, taken from reference TRBV5-1 and TRBJ2-3): KAGVTQTPRYLIKTRGQQVTLSCSPISGHRSVSWYQQTPGQGLQFLFEYFSETQRNKGNFPGRFSGRQFSNSRSEMNVSTLELGDSALYLCASSQKGAGVGDTQYFGPGTRLTVL.

The chain uses TRBV12-5 and TRBJ1-5; D may be TRBD1 (5 bases). The germline V gene encodes CDR1 LGHNT and CDR2 FRNRAP. This CDR3 is built from 13 residues. Trimming took 3 bases from V and 6 from J, leaving 9 bases between them. CDR3 in DNA: TGTGCTAGTGGTTTTCAGGGCAGTCAGCCCCAGCATTTT. Its translation is CASGFQGSQPQHF.

The rearrangement joins TRBV30 to TRBJ1-1; 8 bases map to TRBD1. Germline CDR1 and CDR2: GTSNPN and SVGIG (reference sequence). This CDR3 spans 14 amino acids. V lost 3 bases and J lost 1; bases outside the gene matches: 4. The CDR3 is CAWSEGQGNTEAFF. For the CDR3, the DNA is TGTGCCTGGAGCGAAGGACAGGGGAACACTGAAGCTTTCTTT. The variable domain in full, completed from reference TRBV30 and TRBJ1-1, reads SQTIHQWPATLVQPVGSPLSLECTVEGTSNPNLYWYRQAAGRGLQLLFYSVGIGQISSEVPQNLSASRPQDRQFILSSKKLLLSDSGFYLCAWSEGQGNTEAFFGQGTRLTVV.

The chain recombines TRBV9 with TRBJ2-6; 9 bases are shared with TRBD1. CDR3 length: 18 residues. Trimming took 0 bases from V and 0 from J; bases not matched to a gene: 4. CDR1 and CDR2 (germline): SGDLS, YYNGEE. CDR3 nucleotide sequence: TGTGCCAGCAGCGTAGCTCCGACAGGGGGCTCTGGGGCCAACGTCCTGACTTTC. Its protein is CASSVAPTGGSGANVLTF.

This chain links TRBV29-1 with TRBJ2-7, with D possibly TRBD1 on 6 matching bases. V was clipped by 7 bases and J by 5 bases, with 15 bases between them. The CDR3 has 12 amino acids. The germline gives CDR1 SQVTM, CDR2 ANQGSEA. The CDR3 loop is CSAGTRSNEQYF. Written as DNA, the CDR3 is TGCAGCGCTGGGACAAGGTCGAACGAGCAGTACTTC.

J is TRBJ1-1 and V is TRBV3-1 (or the pseudogene TRBV3-2); 8 bases agree with TRBD1. Germline V CDR1 and CDR2: LGHDT, YNNKEL (reference sequence). The CDR3 is 14 residues long. The V and J ends lost 0 bases and 4 bases, in that order; junction bases with no gene match: 1. CDR3 nucleotides: TGTGCCAGCAGCCAAGATACAGGGGGCACTGAAGCTTTCTTT. It is translated as CASSQDTGGTEAFF.

The V and J genes are TRBV5-1 and TRBJ2-5; tentatively, D is TRBD1 (6 bases). Germline lookup yields CDR1 SGHRS and CDR2 YFSETQ. V lost 1 base, J lost 2 bases, and 15 bases lay in between. CDR3 size: 16 residues. The DNA of the CDR3 is TGCGCCAGCAGCTTGTTAGGGGACATCCCGCAAGAGACCCAGTACTTC. As protein: CASSLLGDIPQETQYF. The full variable domain, its missing parts supplied by reference TRBV5-1 and TRBJ2-5, is KAGVTQTPRYLIKTRGQQVTLSCSPISGHRSVSWYQQTPGQGLQFLFEYFSETQRNKGNFPGRFSGRQFSNSRSEMNVSTLELGDSALYLCASSLLGDIPQETQYFGPGTRLLVL.

This chain links TRBV5-1 with TRBJ2-5; 9 nucleotides align to TRBD2. CDR3 size: 18 residues. Germline V gives CDR1 SGHRS, CDR2 YFSETQ. V dropped 4 bases and J dropped 2; count of bases not matched to a gene: 15. CDR3 nucleotides: TGCGCCAGCAGCAAGGAGGCTAGCGGGGCCGGTCTACAAGAGACCCAGTACTTC. This gives the protein CASSKEASGAGLQETQYF. The full variable domain, rest sourced from reference TRBV5-1 and TRBJ2-5, is KAGVTQTPRYLIKTRGQQVTLSCSPISGHRSVSWYQQTPGQGLQFLFEYFSETQRNKGNFPGRFSGRQFSNSRSEMNVSTLELGDSALYLCASSKEASGAGLQETQYFGPGTRLLVL.

The chain has TRBV19 and TRBJ1-4, with D maybe TRBD1 (6 bases). The V and J ends lost 5 bases and 1 base respectively, with 11 bases between them. CDR1 is LNHDA and CDR2 is SQIVND in the germline V gene (reference sequence). The CDR3 consists of 15 residues. In DNA form, the CDR3 reads TGTGCCAGTAGTCCGTTAGGGGGAACTAATGAAAAACTGTTTTTT. Translating it yields CASSPLGGTNEKLFF.

The V and J genes are TRBV7-9 and TRBJ2-7; 7 positions match TRBD1. The ends lost 2 bases at V and 5 bases at J; junction bases unmatched: 9. Germline CDR1 is SEHNR and CDR2 is FQNEAQ (reference sequence). The CDR3 sequence is 15 residues long. CDR3 residues: CASSLSQQGQDEQYF. CDR3 bases: TGTGCCAGCAGCTTATCCCAACAGGGGCAAGACGAGCAGTACTTC.

V and J are TRBV9 and TRBJ1-5; tentatively, D is TRBD1 (6 bases). Germline V gene data show CDR1 as SGDLS and CDR2 as YYNGEE. The CDR3 is 15 residues long. V was pared by 8 bases and J by 1 base, with 16 bases between. The CDR3: CARELTGKSNQPQHF. CDR3 bases: TGTGCCAGAGAGTTGACAGGAAAAAGCAATCAGCCCCAGCATTTT. The whole variable domain, remainder taken from reference TRBV9 and TRBJ1-5, is DSGVTQTPKHLITATGQRVTLRCSPRSGDLSVYWYQQSLDQGLQFLIQYYNGEERAKGNILERFSAQQFPDLHSELNLSSLELGDSALYFCARELTGKSNQPQHFGDGTRLSIL.

This clone has only one observation. The chain recombines TRBV6-6 with TRBJ2-7, with 9 bases identical to TRBD1. V lost 7 bases and J lost 6; bases outside the gene matches: 16. This CDR3 spans 16 amino acids. The germline gives CDR1 MNHNY, CDR2 SVGAGI (reference sequence). CDR3 nucleotides: TGTGCCAGCACCCGCAGCTTAGGGACAGGGTCCCTCGAGCAGTACTTC. Its protein product is CASTRSLGTGSLEQYF.

The chain combines TRBV2 with TRBJ2-1; no reliable D call. This CDR3 spans 15 amino acids. Per germline, CDR1 SNHLY and CDR2 FYNNEI. V was shortened by 7 bases and J by 3 bases, with 16 bases between the two germline ends. This chain's CDR3 is CASKSEEAGYNEQFF. The CDR3 DNA sequence: TGTGCCAGCAAATCCGAAGAGGCCGGCTACAATGAGCAGTTCTTC.

The chain links TRBV28 to TRBJ2-7; tentative D call: TRBD1 (6 bases). The CDR3 is 13 amino acids. Germline CDR1 MDHEN, CDR2 SYDVKM. The V and J ends lost 7 bases and 2 bases respectively, with 12 bases between them. CDR3 loop: CASKTGPTYEQYF. The CDR3 DNA reads TGTGCCAGCAAGACAGGCCCCACCTACGAGCAGTACTTC.

For the CDR3, the DNA is TGTGCCAGTAGTAGCCCGGGGGGCGTGAGTTTTAGCAATCAGCCCCAGCATTTT. This gives the protein CASSSPGGVSFSNQPQHF. The rearrangement links TRBV19 to TRBJ1-5; D might be TRBD1 (6 bases). The CDR3 sequence is 18 residues long. Looked up from germline, CDR1 is LNHDA and CDR2 is SQIVND (reference sequence). V was cut by 4 bases and J by 0 bases, with 19 bases left in between.